The clone carrying this T cell receptor beta chain was seen repeatedly, ten times or more. TCRdb re-analysed the RT-PCR reads in MiXCR, keeping a single row per CDR3 protein. The profile shows around 700,000 distinct CDR3 sequences, 12% to 15% of them singletons. This CDR3 is built from 13 residues. CDR1 is KGHSH and CDR2 is LQKENI in the germline V gene. Between the trimmed V and J ends, which lost 2 bases and 6 bases, there was a span of 10 bases. The source material was memory CD4+ T cells from blood. The sequence was obtained from a female donor in good health, serving as a healthy control. The chain uses TRBV18 and TRBJ2-5; D remains ambiguous. CDR3 bases: TGTGCCAGCTCACCAGGGTCCAGACAGACCCAGTACTTC. Encoded protein: CASSPGSRQTQYF.